The next 15 T cell receptor beta chains were all read from a single sample in a study of tumor-infiltrating lymphocytes in primary liver carcinoma. The researchers obtained blood RNA from unsorted whole blood and also extracted germline DNA. Total RNA amounting to around 530 ng was the source from which TCR beta cDNA was made with a constant-region primer. Nested multiplex PCR, run for three rounds with slightly modified ARM-PCR, yielded TCR beta libraries. The study ran its first two PCR rounds for nine to eleven cycles each, using TRBV1-TRBV30 forward primers and a C-beta reverse primer. Via MiXCR, TCRdb re-called the multiplex PCR reads, giving one row per CDR3 protein. This table holds 190,000 or so distinct CDR3 sequences, about 65% found once. Sequencing input: peripheral blood. The receptors here all came from a woman in her fifties or sixties with primary liver carcinoma and hepatitis B virus infection.

Details on this clonotype: One junction end disagrees with the germline gene, perhaps due to a read error. The V call is TRBV29-1, the J call TRBJ2-1; 14 nucleotides line up with TRBD2. The CDR3 runs to 16 residues. Germline assignment: CDR1 SQVTM and CDR2 ANQGSEA. The CDR3: CSIERKGTSGRAEQFF. CDR3 bases: TGCAGCATTGAGAGGAAGGGGACTAGCGGGAGAGCTGAGCAGTTCTTC.

For this clonotype: A much larger clone lies a single base off, so this may be a read error. The chain recombines TRBV6-5 with TRBJ2-7; 7 bases align to TRBD1. Germline V gene lookup returns CDR1 MNHEY and CDR2 SVGAGI. CDR3 length: 14 amino acids. The ends lost 5 bases at V and 10 bases at J; junction bases unmatched: 14. DNA of the CDR3: TGTGCCAGCAGTCTTACCTCGACAGGGAATAATCAGTACTTC. Translation: CASSLTSTGNNQYF.

A note on this clonotype: A read error may explain this, as a much larger clone is one base away. V usage is TRBV11-2 and J usage is TRBJ2-5; possibly TRBD2 for D (7 bases). The length of the CDR3 is 13 residues. The V and J ends lost 11 bases and 1 base respectively, with 14 bases between them. The germline V gene has CDR1 SGHAT and CDR2 FQNNGV. Written as DNA, the CDR3 is TGTGCCGGAGGGGGGGGGGCCCAAGAGACCCAGTACTTC. Protein: CAGGGGAQETQYF.

This clonotype was seen many times. V and J are TRBV14 and TRBJ2-7; 8 bases are shared with TRBD2. The CDR3 covers 16 residues. In germline, CDR1 is SGHDN, CDR2 FVKESK. Unmatched junction bases numbered 9, after V lost 0 bases and J lost 5 bases. As DNA, the CDR3 is TGTGCCAGCAGCCAAGATTTACCGGGGGGGCAGGACGAGCAGTACTTC. Translation gives CASSQDLPGGQDEQYF.

The chain employs TRBV20-1 and TRBJ1-5, with 9 bases matching TRBD1. Germline values: CDR1 DFQATT, CDR2 SNEGSKA (reference sequence). With 8 bases clipped from V and 9 bases from J, the junction kept 11 bases outside the gene matches. The CDR3 is made up of 13 amino acids. Written as DNA, the CDR3 is TGCAGTACCCTGCTAACAGGGGGCCGGCCCCAGCATTTT. Translated: CSTLLTGGRPQHF.

This chain joins TRBV29-1 and TRBJ2-4; no clear D. The germline V gene has CDR1 SQVTM and CDR2 ANQGSEA. This CDR3 contains 13 residues. Between the trimmed V and J ends, which lost 5 bases and 3 bases, there was a span of 11 bases. CDR3 bases: TGCAGCGTTCAGGCCGCATACAAAAACATTCAGTACTTC. This sequence encodes CSVQAAYKNIQYF.

This clonotype was seen repeatedly, ten times or more. This chain links TRBV29-1 with TRBJ2-3; D possibly corresponds to TRBD1 (5 bases). This CDR3 region has 14 residues. Germline values: CDR1 SQVTM, CDR2 ANQGSEA. Trimming removed 1 base at V and 1 base at J, with 9 bases between. CDR3 DNA sequence: TGCAGCGTTGAAGGGGGCAGGGGCACAGATACGCAGTATTTT. Amino acids: CSVEGGRGTDTQYF.

Worth noting for this clonotype: This sequence may be a read error, since a much larger clone differs from it by one base. The chain has TRBV6-1 and TRBJ2-1; 9 positions agree with TRBD2. Germline CDR1 and CDR2: MNHNS and SASEGT. The CDR3 spans 16 residues. Trimming took 5 bases from V and 9 from J; bases not matched to a gene: 14. CDR3 residues: CASSYDVAGVSIEQFF. The DNA of the CDR3 is TGTGCCAGCAGTTACGATGTAGCGGGAGTGTCCATTGAGCAGTTCTTC.

A word on this clonotype: One junction end does not reproduce the germline sequence, and a read error may be involved. V is TRBV11-2 and J is TRBJ1-6; D is perhaps TRBD1 (5 bases). The germline V gene has CDR1 SGHAT and CDR2 FQNNGV. The CDR3 consists of 15 residues. CDR3 protein: CASGLSGTGYSPLHF. CDR3 sequence (DNA): TGTGCCAGCGGCTTAAGTGGTACAGGATACTCACCCCTCCACTTT.

The table lists this clonotype with many counts. The chain uses TRBV11-2 and TRBJ1-4; 8 bases match TRBD1. V shed 4 bases and J 8 bases; nucleotides not matched to a gene: 9. The germline CDR1 and CDR2 sequences are SGHAT and FQNNGV. This CDR3 comprises 15 residues. The CDR3 reads CASSWGDRRTEKLFF. The CDR3 bases are TGTGCCAGCAGCTGGGGGGACAGGAGGACGGAAAAACTGTTTTTT.

This clonotype was recorded many times. The chain couples TRBV12-3 or TRBV12-4 to TRBJ2-1; D is tentatively TRBD1 or TRBD2 (5 bases each). Trimming left V 6 bases short and J 14 bases short, with 17 bases between. The CDR3 is 12 amino acids. The CDR3 region is CASRPGTTKEFF. In DNA, the CDR3 is TGTGCCAGCAGACCCGGGACCACTAAGGAGTTCTTC.

At least ten counts were recorded for this clonotype. CDR3 in amino acids: CASSPSGANTEAFF. In DNA, the CDR3 is TGTGCCAGCAGCCCCTCCGGAGCGAACACTGAAGCTTTCTTT. The chain uses TRBV12-3 or TRBV12-4 and TRBJ1-1; D is undetermined. With 6 bases removed from V and 1 base from J, the gap between germline ends came to 12 bases. The CDR3 is made up of 14 amino acids.

V gene TRBV28 combines with J gene TRBJ2-3; 8 bases line up with TRBD1. V dropped 9 bases and J dropped 6; count of bases not matched to a gene: 14. The CDR3 consists of 15 residues. The germline CDR1 and CDR2 sequences are MDHEN and SYDVKM. CDR3 sequence reads: CASSTPGQGLDTQYF. The CDR3 DNA reads as TGTGCCAGTAGTACCCCCGGACAGGGTTTGGATACGCAGTATTTT. Supplemented by reference TRBV28 and TRBJ2-3, the full variable domain reads DVKVTQSSRYLVKRTGEKVFLECVQDMDHENMFWYRQDPGLGLRLIYFSYDVKMKEKGDIPEGYSVSREKKERFSLILESASTNQTSMYLCASSTPGQGLDTQYFGPGTRLTVL.

Regarding this clonotype: A much more abundant neighbour one base away suggests this may be a read error. The V call is TRBV7-9, the J call TRBJ2-1; D unresolved. V lost 5 bases and J 10 bases, leaving 12 bases between the germline ends. The germline V gene encodes CDR1 SEHNR and CDR2 FQNEAQ (reference sequence). The CDR3 is 12 residues long. The CDR3 here is CASSLDHLEQFF. The CDR3 DNA is TGTGCCAGCAGCCTGGACCATCTAGAGCAGTTCTTC. Full variable domain (remainder filled in from reference TRBV7-9 and TRBJ2-1): DTGVSQNPRHKITKRGQNVTFRCDPISEHNRLYWYRQTLGQGPEFLTYFQNEAQLEKSRLLSDRFSAERPKGSFSTLEIQRTEQGDSAMYLCASSLDHLEQFFGPGTRLTVL.

The rearrangement uses TRBV11-2 and TRBJ2-7; D uncertain. Germline CDR1 reads SGHAT; CDR2 reads FQNNGV. The CDR3 totals 12 residues. V dropped 9 bases and J dropped 2 bases, with 11 bases sitting between them. The CDR3 loop is CASNSETYEQYF. Here the CDR3 DNA reads TGTGCCAGTAACTCGGAAACCTACGAGCAGTACTTC.